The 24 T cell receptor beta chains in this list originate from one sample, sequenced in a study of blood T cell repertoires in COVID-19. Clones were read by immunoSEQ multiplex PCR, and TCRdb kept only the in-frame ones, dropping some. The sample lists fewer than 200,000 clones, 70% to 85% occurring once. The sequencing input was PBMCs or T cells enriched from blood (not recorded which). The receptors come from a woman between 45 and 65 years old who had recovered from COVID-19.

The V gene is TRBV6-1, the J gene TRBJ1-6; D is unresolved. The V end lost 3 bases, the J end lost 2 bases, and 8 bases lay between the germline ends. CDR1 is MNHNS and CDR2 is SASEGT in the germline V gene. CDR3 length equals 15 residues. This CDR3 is CASSEGATYNSPLHF. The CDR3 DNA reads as TGTGCCAGCAGTGAGGGAGCCACCTATAATTCACCCCTCCACTTT.

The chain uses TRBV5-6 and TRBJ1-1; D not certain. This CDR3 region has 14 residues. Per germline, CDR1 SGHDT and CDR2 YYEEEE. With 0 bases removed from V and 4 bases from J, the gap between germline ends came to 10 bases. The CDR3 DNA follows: TGTGCCAGCAGCTTGGGTGGAGGGAGCACTGAAGCTTTCTTT. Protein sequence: CASSLGGGSTEAFF.

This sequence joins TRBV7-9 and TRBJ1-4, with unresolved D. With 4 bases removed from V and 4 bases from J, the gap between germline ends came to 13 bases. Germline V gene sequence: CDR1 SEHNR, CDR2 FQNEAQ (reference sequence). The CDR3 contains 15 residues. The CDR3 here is CASSSRTGNNEKLFF. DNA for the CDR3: TGTGCCAGCAGCTCCCGGACGGGAAATAATGAAAAACTGTTTTTT.

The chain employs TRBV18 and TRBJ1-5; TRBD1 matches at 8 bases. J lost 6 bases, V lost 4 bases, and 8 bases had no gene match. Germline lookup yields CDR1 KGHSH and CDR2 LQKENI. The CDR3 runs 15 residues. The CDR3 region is CASSHGQGVAQPQHF. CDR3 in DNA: TGTGCCAGCTCACACGGACAGGGAGTAGCTCAGCCCCAGCATTTT.

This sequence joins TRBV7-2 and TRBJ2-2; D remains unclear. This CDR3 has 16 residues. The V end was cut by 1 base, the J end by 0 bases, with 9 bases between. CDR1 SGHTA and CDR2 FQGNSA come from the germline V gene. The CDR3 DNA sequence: TGTGCCAGCAGCTTAGTTCCAAGAGCGAACACCGGGGAGCTGTTTTTT. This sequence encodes CASSLVPRANTGELFF. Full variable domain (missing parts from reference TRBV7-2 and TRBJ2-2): GAGVSQSPSNKVTEKGKDVELRCDPISGHTALYWYRQSLGQGLEFLIYFQGNSAPDKSGLPSDRFSAERTGGSVSTLTIQRTQQEDSAVYLCASSLVPRANTGELFFGEGSRLTVL.

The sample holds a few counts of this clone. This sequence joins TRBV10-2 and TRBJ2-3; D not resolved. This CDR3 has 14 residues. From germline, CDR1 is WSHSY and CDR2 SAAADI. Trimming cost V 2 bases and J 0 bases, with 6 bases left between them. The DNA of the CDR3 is TGCGCCAGCAGTGAGCAAAAAAGCACAGATACGCAGTATTTT. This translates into CASSEQKSTDTQYF.

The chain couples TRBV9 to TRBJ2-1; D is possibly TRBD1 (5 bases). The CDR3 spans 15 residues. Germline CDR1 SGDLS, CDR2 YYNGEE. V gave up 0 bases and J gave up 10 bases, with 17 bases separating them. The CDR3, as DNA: TGTGCCAGCAGCGTAGAGGCAGGGCCCGGCGAGGAGCAGTTCTTC. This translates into CASSVEAGPGEEQFF.

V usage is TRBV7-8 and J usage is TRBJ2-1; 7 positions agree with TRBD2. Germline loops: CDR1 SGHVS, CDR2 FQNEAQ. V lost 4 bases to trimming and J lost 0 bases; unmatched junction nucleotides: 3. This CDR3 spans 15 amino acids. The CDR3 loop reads CASSSSGGSYNEQFF. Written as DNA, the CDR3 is TGTGCCAGCAGCTCGTCGGGGGGCTCCTACAATGAGCAGTTCTTC.

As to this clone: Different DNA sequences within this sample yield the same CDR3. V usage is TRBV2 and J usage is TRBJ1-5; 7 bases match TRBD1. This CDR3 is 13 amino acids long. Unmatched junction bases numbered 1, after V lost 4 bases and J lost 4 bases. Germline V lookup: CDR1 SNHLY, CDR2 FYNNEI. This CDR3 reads CASSGQGNQPQHF. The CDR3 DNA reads TGTGCCAGCAGTGGACAGGGTAATCAGCCCCAGCATTTT.

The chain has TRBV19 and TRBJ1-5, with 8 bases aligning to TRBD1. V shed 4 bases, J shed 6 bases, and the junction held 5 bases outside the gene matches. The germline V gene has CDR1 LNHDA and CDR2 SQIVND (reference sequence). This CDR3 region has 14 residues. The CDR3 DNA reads TGTGCCAGTAGTACGGACAGGGTGGGTCAGCCCCAGCATTTT. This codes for CASSTDRVGQPQHF.

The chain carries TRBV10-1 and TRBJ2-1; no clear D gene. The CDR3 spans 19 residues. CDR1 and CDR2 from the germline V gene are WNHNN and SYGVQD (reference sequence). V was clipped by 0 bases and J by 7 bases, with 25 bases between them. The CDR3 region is CASSESRLRSLIPSNEQFF. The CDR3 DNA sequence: TGCGCCAGCAGTGAGTCCCGACTGCGTTCTTTAATCCCTTCAAATGAGCAGTTCTTC.

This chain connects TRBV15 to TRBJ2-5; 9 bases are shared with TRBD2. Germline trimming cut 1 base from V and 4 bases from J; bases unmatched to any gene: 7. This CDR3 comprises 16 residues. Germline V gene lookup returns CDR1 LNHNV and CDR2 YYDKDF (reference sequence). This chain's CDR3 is CATSRAEALAGETQYF. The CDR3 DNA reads TGTGCCACCAGCAGAGCGGAGGCACTAGCGGGAGAGACCCAGTACTTC.

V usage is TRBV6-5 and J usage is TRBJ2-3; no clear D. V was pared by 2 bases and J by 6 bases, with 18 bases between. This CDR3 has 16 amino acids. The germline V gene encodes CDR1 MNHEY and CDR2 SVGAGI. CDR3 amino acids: CASSYLSTQSWDTQYF. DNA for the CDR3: TGTGCCAGCAGTTACCTCTCGACTCAGAGTTGGGATACGCAGTATTTT.

CDR3 nucleotides: TGTGCCAGCAGTTTAACGACAGGGCGCGAGCAGTACTTC. It yields the protein CASSLTTGREQYF. The V and J genes are TRBV27 and TRBJ2-7; 7 positions match TRBD1. Germline V lookup: CDR1 MNHEY, CDR2 SMNVEV (reference sequence). The CDR3 consists of 13 residues. J was trimmed by 6 bases and V by 2 bases; bases with no gene match: 4.

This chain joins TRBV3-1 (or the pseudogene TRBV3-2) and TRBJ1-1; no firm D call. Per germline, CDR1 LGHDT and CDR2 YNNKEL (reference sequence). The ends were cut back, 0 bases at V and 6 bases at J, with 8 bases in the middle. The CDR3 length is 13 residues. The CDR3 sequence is CASSQEFRAEAFF. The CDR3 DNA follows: TGTGCCAGCAGCCAAGAGTTTCGGGCTGAAGCTTTCTTT.

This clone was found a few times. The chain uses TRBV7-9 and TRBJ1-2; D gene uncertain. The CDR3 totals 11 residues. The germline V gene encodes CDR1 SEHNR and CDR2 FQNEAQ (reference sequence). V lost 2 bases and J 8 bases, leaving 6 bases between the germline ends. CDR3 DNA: TGTGCCAGCAGCTTAAATTTAGGCTACACCTTC. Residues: CASSLNLGYTF.

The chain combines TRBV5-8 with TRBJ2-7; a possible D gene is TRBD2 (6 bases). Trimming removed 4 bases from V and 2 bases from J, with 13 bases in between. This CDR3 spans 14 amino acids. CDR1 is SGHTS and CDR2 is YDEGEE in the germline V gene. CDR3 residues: CASSKYGGTYEQYF. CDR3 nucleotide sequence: TGTGCCAGCAGCAAATACGGGGGTACCTACGAGCAGTACTTC.

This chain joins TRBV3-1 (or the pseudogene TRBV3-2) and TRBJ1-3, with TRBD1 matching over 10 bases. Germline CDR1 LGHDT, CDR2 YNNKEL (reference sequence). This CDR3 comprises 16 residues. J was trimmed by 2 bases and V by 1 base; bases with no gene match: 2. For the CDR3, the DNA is TGTGCCAGCAGCCAAGGACAGGGGGCAACTGGAAACACCATATATTTT. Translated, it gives CASSQGQGATGNTIYF.

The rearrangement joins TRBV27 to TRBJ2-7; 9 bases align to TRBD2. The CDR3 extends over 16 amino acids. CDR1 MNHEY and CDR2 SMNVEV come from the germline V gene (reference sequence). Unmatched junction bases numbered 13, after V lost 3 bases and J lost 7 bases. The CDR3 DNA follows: TGTGCCAGCAGTTTGATAACTGCGGGAGGGCCAAGGGAGCAGTACTTC. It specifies CASSLITAGGPREQYF.

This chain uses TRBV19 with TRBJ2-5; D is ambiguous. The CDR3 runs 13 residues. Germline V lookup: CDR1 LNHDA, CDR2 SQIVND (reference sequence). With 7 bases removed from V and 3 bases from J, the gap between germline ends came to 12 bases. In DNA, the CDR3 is TGTGCCAGTATTCCTCCTGGCAAAGAGACCCAGTACTTC. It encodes CASIPPGKETQYF.

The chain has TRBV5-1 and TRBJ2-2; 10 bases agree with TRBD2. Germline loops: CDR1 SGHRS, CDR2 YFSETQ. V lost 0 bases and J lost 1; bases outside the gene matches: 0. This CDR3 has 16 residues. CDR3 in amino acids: CASSLGTSGNTGELFF. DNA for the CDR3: TGCGCCAGCAGCTTGGGGACTAGCGGGAACACCGGGGAGCTGTTTTTT.

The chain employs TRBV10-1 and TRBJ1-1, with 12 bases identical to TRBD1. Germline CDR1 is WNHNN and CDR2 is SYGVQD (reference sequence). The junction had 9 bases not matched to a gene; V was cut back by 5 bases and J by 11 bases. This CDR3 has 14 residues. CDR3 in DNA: TGCGCCAGCAGTCCGGGACAGGGGGCCGCCGGGGCTTTCTTT. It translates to CASSPGQGAAGAFF.

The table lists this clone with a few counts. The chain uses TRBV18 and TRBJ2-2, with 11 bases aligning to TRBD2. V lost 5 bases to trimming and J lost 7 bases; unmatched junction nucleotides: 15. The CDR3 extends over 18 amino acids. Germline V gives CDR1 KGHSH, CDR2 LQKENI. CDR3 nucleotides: TGTGCCAGCTCATCGAACCCGGGACTAGCGGACGGAGGCGGGGAGCTGTTTTTT. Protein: CASSSNPGLADGGGELFF.

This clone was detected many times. The CDR3 coding sequence is TGTGCCAGCAGCCCGCAGCTGTTGCGGGGTGGCTACACCTTC. Its protein product is CASSPQLLRGGYTF. The genes are TRBV14 and TRBJ1-2; unclear D gene. Between the trimmed V and J ends, which lost 4 bases and 7 bases, there was a span of 16 bases. Germline V gene data show CDR1 as SGHDN and CDR2 as FVKESK. The length of the CDR3 is 14 residues.